This is a list of T cell receptor beta chains from one sample in a study of T cell clonotyping in hematopoietic cell transplantation. The data were produced by immunoSEQ multiplex PCR, yet TCRdb's version contains in-frame clones alone and is incomplete. In the table there are 40,000 to 45,000 clones, 90% to 95% of which are singletons. Sequencing was performed on peripheral blood mononuclear cells. The receptors derive from a woman between 50 and 59 years old in good health. Some clones in this sample may be carry-over from other donors' samples. Each CDR3 is given with its conserved first and last residue. D genes are given only for firm matches. Rows give clone size only sometimes, using once, few, many, or a class for an expanded clone.

v_call	clone_size	cdr3_length	j_call	d_call	cdr3_aa	cdr3_nt
TRBV4-1	once	17	TRBJ2-3	NA	CASSPPTGRDATDTQYF	TGCGCCAGCAGCCCCCCCACTGGGCGGGACGCCACAGATACGCAGTATTTT
TRBV5-1	NA	16	TRBJ1-2	TRBD1	CASSLSLDRASYGYTF	TGCGCCAGCAGCTTGTCTCTGGACAGGGCTAGTTATGGCTACACCTTC
TRBV6-1	NA	15	TRBJ1-3	NA	CASSEQTISGNTIYF	TGTGCCAGCAGTGAACAGACCATCTCTGGAAACACCATATATTTT
TRBV5-5	once	14	TRBJ1-2	NA	CASSLQEPDYGYTF	TGTGCCAGCAGCTTACAGGAACCTGACTATGGCTACACCTTC
TRBV5-4	NA	15	TRBJ1-2	NA	CASSLSGATNYGYTF	TGTGCCAGCAGCTTGTCAGGGGCCACTAACTATGGCTACACCTTC
TRBV11-3	NA	13	TRBJ1-6	TRBD1	CASSTGQPSPLHF	TGTGCCAGCAGTACGGGACAGCCTTCACCCCTCCACTTT
TRBV11-3	NA	14	TRBJ1-6	NA	CASSLGSQNSPLHF	TGTGCCAGCAGCTTAGGGTCTCAAAATTCACCCCTCCACTTT
TRBV14	NA	16	TRBJ2-1	NA	CASSQGRRKVYNEQFF	TGTGCCAGCAGCCAAGGTAGGAGGAAAGTATACAATGAGCAGTTCTTC
TRBV7-2	NA	12	TRBJ2-7	NA	CASSLVSYEQYF	TGTGCCAGCAGCTTAGTGTCCTACGAGCAGTACTTC
TRBV4-3	NA	14	TRBJ1-1	NA	CASSQEYMNTEAFF	TGCGCCAGCAGCCAGGAATACATGAACACTGAAGCTTTCTTT
TRBV6-6	once	15	TRBJ2-7	NA	CASSPPGTYSYEQYF	TGTGCCAGCAGTCCCCCCGGGACCTACTCCTACGAGCAGTACTTC
TRBV5-4	NA	16	TRBJ1-1	TRBD1	CASSRGLGTGTSEAFF	TGTGCCAGCAGTCGGGGGCTCGGGACAGGGACCTCTGAAGCTTTCTTT
TRBV4-2	NA	17	TRBJ2-3	TRBD2	CASSQVGQRGYTDTQYF	TGTGCCAGCAGCCAAGTTGGTCAGCGGGGCTACACAGATACGCAGTATTTT
TRBV6-5	NA	13	TRBJ1-2	NA	CASSYRGREMGTF	TGTGCCAGCAGTTACCGGGGGCGGGAGATGGGGACCTTC
TRBV2	NA	12	TRBJ2-7	NA	CASTLGSYEQYF	TGTGCCAGCACCTTAGGATCCTACGAGCAGTACTTC
TRBV30	NA	12	TRBJ2-7	TRBD1	CAWSPDRDEQYF	TGTGCCTGGAGTCCGGACAGGGACGAGCAGTACTTC
TRBV5-5	NA	15	TRBJ2-7	TRBD2	CASSQLAGISYEQYF	TGTGCCAGCAGCCAACTAGCGGGGATCTCCTACGAGCAGTACTTC
TRBV4-1	NA	16	TRBJ2-2	NA	CASSQVRSRAAGELFF	TGCGCCAGCAGCCAAGTAAGGTCTCGAGCCGCCGGGGAGCTGTTTTTT
TRBV18	NA	15	TRBJ1-3	TRBD1	CASSSTGGSGNTIYF	TGTGCCAGCTCATCTACAGGGGGCAGTGGAAACACCATATATTTT
TRBV11-3	NA	12	TRBJ1-2	NA	CASSGGLYGYTF	TGTGCCAGCAGCGGGGGGCTATATGGCTACACCTTC
TRBV19	NA	17	TRBJ2-2	TRBD1	CASSIDSGTGISGELFF	TGTGCCAGTAGTATAGACTCCGGGACAGGCATATCTGGGGAGCTGTTTTTT
TRBV6-1	NA	16	TRBJ2-3	TRBD2	CASSGTLAGGTDTQYF	TGTGCCAGCAGTGGAACTCTAGCGGGGGGCACAGATACGCAGTATTTT
TRBV30	NA	17	TRBJ1-5	TRBD1	CAWSGLSTGVSNQPQHF	TGTGCCTGGAGTGGGCTTAGCACAGGGGTTAGCAATCAGCCCCAGCATTTT
TRBV6-5	NA	14	TRBJ2-4	TRBD2	CAAGDGVAKNIQYF	TGTGCAGCGGGGGATGGGGTGGCCAAAAACATTCAGTACTTC
TRBV11-3	NA	13	TRBJ2-7	TRBD1	CASSQGTDYEQYF	TGTGCCAGCAGCCAAGGGACAGACTACGAGCAGTACTTC
TRBV7-2	NA	16	TRBJ1-3	TRBD1	CASSPQAGGSGNTIYF	TGTGCCAGCAGCCCCCAGGCAGGGGGCTCTGGAAACACCATATATTTT
TRBV30	NA	15	TRBJ1-2	NA	CAWSPGTPRVVGYTF	TGTGCCTGGAGCCCCGGGACGCCGAGGGTTGTTGGCTACACCTTC
TRBV4-3	NA	13	TRBJ1-4	TRBD1	CASAGQLNEKLFF	TGCGCCAGCGCGGGACAGCTTAATGAAAAACTGTTTTTT
TRBV19	NA	15	TRBJ1-6	NA	CASSIRRDGDSPLHF	TGTGCCAGTAGTATCCGCCGGGACGGAGATTCACCCCTCCACTTT
TRBV27	NA	13	TRBJ1-1	NA	CASSLATSTEAFF	TGTGCCAGCAGTTTAGCGACCTCAACTGAAGCTTTCTTT
TRBV6-5	NA	13	TRBJ1-2	NA	CASSYSGGSGYTF	TGTGCCAGCAGTTACTCGGGGGGAAGTGGCTACACCTTC
TRBV9	NA	11	TRBJ1-2	NA	CASTGGHGYTF	TGTGCCAGCACCGGTGGCCATGGCTACACCTTC
TRBV5-6	NA	14	TRBJ1-2	TRBD1	CASSFHRGDYGYTF	TGTGCCAGCAGCTTTCACAGGGGGGACTATGGCTACACCTTC
TRBV11-2	NA	12	TRBJ2-3	NA	CASSPLGGEQYF	TGTGCCAGCAGTCCATTAGGGGGGGAGCAGTATTTT
TRBV6-1	NA	14	TRBJ2-1	NA	CASTPLRVGYEQFF	TGTGCCAGCACCCCCCTGAGGGTCGGCTATGAGCAGTTCTTC
TRBV7-9	NA	13	TRBJ1-1	NA	CASSPPLNTEAFF	TGTGCCAGCAGCCCCCCTCTAAACACTGAAGCTTTCTTT
TRBV5-4	NA	11	TRBJ2-1	NA	CASSFWNEQFF	TGTGCCAGCAGCTTTTGGAATGAGCAGTTCTTC
TRBV5-4	NA	14	TRBJ1-2	TRBD1	CASSPGQEIYGYTF	TGTGCCAGCAGCCCGGGACAGGAAATCTATGGCTACACCTTC
TRBV6-5	NA	14	TRBJ1-5	TRBD1	CASRTGISNQPQHF	TGTGCCAGCAGGACAGGGATTAGCAATCAGCCCCAGCATTTT
TRBV7-2	NA	14	TRBJ1-4	NA	CASSLAGAGEKLFF	TGTGCCAGCAGCTTAGCCGGGGCGGGGGAAAAACTGTTTTTT
TRBV19	few	13	TRBJ1-3	NA	CASTNRGGNTIYF	TGTGCCAGTACCAACCGTGGGGGAAACACCATATATTTT
TRBV29-1	once	16	TRBJ2-7	NA	CSVEARYRTNDNEQYF	TGCAGCGTTGAAGCGCGTTACAGGACTAACGACAACGAGCAGTACTTC